This T cell receptor (beta chain) was captured in a study of cytomegalovirus exposure and HLA in healthy donors. Study conclusions and caveats: High sensitivity and specificity were reportedly achieved when the classifier diagnosed cytomegalovirus status. An apparent linkage of common viral pathogens to several of the most significant clusters emerged in a later analysis. In an earlier analysis, in several hundred donors, most V segments appeared productive either ~87% or ~30% of the time. Rarity held for most TCR sequences, but there were some public TCRs that occurred in many donors.

In the PCR, 60 Vbeta and 13 Jbeta primers were used. Assay: immunoSEQ multiplex PCR; the TCRdb copy retains only in-frame clones and omits some. The sample records roughly 120,000 clones, around three quarters being singletons. A word on this clone: Its antigen remains unknown.

V shed 1 base and J 0 bases; nucleotides not matched to a gene: 9. This CDR3 region has 18 residues. CDR1 and CDR2 (germline): SGHRS, YFSETQ. This clonotype was sampled from a human donor in good health. The genes are TRBV5-1 and TRBJ2-7; TRBD2 matches 11 bases. Sequenced: PBMCs. DNA of the CDR3: TGCGCCAGCAGCTTGAGGGCGACTAGCGGGGTCGACTCCTACGAGCAGTACTTC. Translating it yields CASSLRATSGVDSYEQYF.